What follows are 15 T cell receptor beta chains derived from one specimen sequenced in a study of shared clonotypes between healthy human individuals. CD45RO-negative cells were positively selected for CCR7, leaving out terminally differentiated effector memory CD45RA+ cells. The table came from immunoSEQ multiplex PCR; TCRdb's copy has only in-frame clones and leaves some out. The profile covers almost 700,000 clones, with roughly nine tenths appearing a single time and more than 20% taken by the ten largest. Sequences were obtained from naive CD8+ T cells sorted from blood. The receptors stem from a man aged 25-45 years in good health.

The V call is TRBV4-1, the J call TRBJ2-7; D is ambiguous. The V gene's germline CDR1 is MGHRA and CDR2 YSYEKL. The CDR3 spans 14 residues. V lost 1 base and J 4 bases, leaving 11 bases between the germline ends. The chain's CDR3 is CASSQAPSGYEQYF. In nucleotides, the CDR3 is TGCGCCAGCAGCCAAGCCCCGTCCGGGTACGAGCAGTACTTC.

The chain links TRBV2 to TRBJ1-5; D is undetermined. Germline CDR1 SNHLY, CDR2 FYNNEI. The V gene lost 2 bases and the J gene lost 6 bases, with 17 bases spanning the gap. This CDR3 is 16 amino acids long. The CDR3 DNA reads TGTGCCAGCAGTGAAACCCCCCCAAAGTCCGGTCAGCCCCAGCATTTT. Its translation is CASSETPPKSGQPQHF.

The chain has TRBV20-1 and TRBJ2-7; D not resolved. The CDR3 length is 10 residues. Trimming removed 2 bases from V and 2 bases from J, with 1 base in between. Germline V CDR1 and CDR2: DFQATT, SNEGSKA (reference sequence). Here the CDR3 DNA reads TGCAGTGCTAGACCCTACGAGCAGTACTTC. It yields the protein CSARPYEQYF.

The rearrangement uses TRBV7-6 and TRBJ2-1, with TRBD2 matching over 13 bases. The CDR3 length is 17 residues. CDR1 and CDR2 (germline): SGHVS, FNYEAQ. The ends lost 3 bases at V and 5 bases at J; junction bases unmatched: 7. CDR3 nucleotide sequence: TGTGCCAGCAGCTTTCGGACTAGCGGGAGTATCGACAATGAGCAGTTCTTC. Translation gives CASSFRTSGSIDNEQFF.

The chain has TRBV7-9 and TRBJ2-7; D tentatively fits TRBD1 or TRBD2 (5 bases each). Germline V lookup: CDR1 SEHNR, CDR2 FQNEAQ (reference sequence). Trimming removed 2 bases from V and 3 bases from J, with 17 bases in between. The CDR3 covers 16 residues. CDR3 residues: CASSLLGVGSDYEQYF. CDR3 in DNA: TGTGCCAGCAGCTTACTGGGGGTTGGGAGCGACTACGAGCAGTACTTC. Together with reference TRBV7-9 and TRBJ2-7, the CDR3 gives the full variable domain: DTGVSQNPRHKITKRGQNVTFRCDPISEHNRLYWYRQTLGQGPEFLTYFQNEAQLEKSRLLSDRFSAERPKGSFSTLEIQRTEQGDSAMYLCASSLLGVGSDYEQYFGPGTRLTVT.

The V and J genes are TRBV28 and TRBJ1-5, with D perhaps matching TRBD1 (6 bases). The CDR3 totals 15 residues. V was trimmed by 3 bases and J by 4 bases, leaving 13 bases between them. Germline CDR1 reads MDHEN; CDR2 reads SYDVKM. The CDR3 region is CASSFQGIWNQPQHF. For the CDR3, the DNA is TGTGCCAGCAGTTTTCAGGGGATCTGGAATCAGCCCCAGCATTTT.

V is TRBV5-1 and J is TRBJ2-3, with D possibly being TRBD1 (7 bases). V lost 3 bases to trimming and J lost 4 bases, with 12 bases between them. Germline CDR1 is SGHRS and CDR2 is YFSETQ. The CDR3 has 14 residues. This CDR3 is CASSSGGLADTQYF. In DNA form, the CDR3 reads TGCGCCAGCAGCTCAGGGGGGCTCGCAGATACGCAGTATTTT. Using reference TRBV5-1 and TRBJ2-3 for the parts outside the CDR3, the full variable domain is KAGVTQTPRYLIKTRGQQVTLSCSPISGHRSVSWYQQTPGQGLQFLFEYFSETQRNKGNFPGRFSGRQFSNSRSEMNVSTLELGDSALYLCASSSGGLADTQYFGPGTRLTVL.

This chain links TRBV5-5 with TRBJ2-7; TRBD1 aligns across 7 bases. There are 17 residues in the CDR3. Germline trimming cut 0 bases from V and 7 bases from J; bases unmatched to any gene: 16. Germline V gene lookup returns CDR1 SGHKS and CDR2 YYEKEE (reference sequence). CDR3 DNA sequence: TGTGCCAGCAGCTTGGGGGGAAACAGGGGACCCCCTAGGGAGCAGTACTTC. It yields the protein CASSLGGNRGPPREQYF.

The V call is TRBV9, the J call TRBJ2-6; weak D call: TRBD1 (7 bases). Germline V gene data show CDR1 as SGDLS and CDR2 as YYNGEE. V was pared by 6 bases and J by 4 bases, with 23 bases between. CDR3 length equals 18 residues. In nucleotides, the CDR3 is TGTGCCAGCACTGGGGGGACAGAGGCTTATTCCGGGGCCAACGTCCTGACTTTC. The encoded protein is CASTGGTEAYSGANVLTF.

This chain links TRBV4-3 with TRBJ2-1, with TRBD2 matching over 8 bases. CDR1 and CDR2 from the germline V gene are LGHNA and YSLEER. This CDR3 contains 17 residues. After removal of 3 bases from V and 4 bases from J, the junction contained 11 bases not matched to a gene. CDR3 sequence: CASSHTLLADLYNEQFF. The CDR3 nucleotides read TGCGCCAGCAGCCACACTTTACTAGCGGATCTTTACAATGAGCAGTTCTTC.

The chain has TRBV11-2 and TRBJ2-1; D perhaps matches TRBD2 (5 bases). The CDR3 has 14 residues. Trimming removed 0 bases at V and 10 bases at J, with 13 bases between. Germline CDR1 and CDR2: SGHAT and FQNNGV. CDR3 protein: CASSLDPLDEEQFF. CDR3 DNA sequence: TGTGCCAGCAGCTTAGATCCACTAGATGAGGAGCAGTTCTTC.

This clone occurred once. The chain joins TRBV4-1 to TRBJ2-5; TRBD2 matches 13 bases. The CDR3 is 16 residues long. CDR1 MGHRA and CDR2 YSYEKL come from the germline V gene. Trimming took 1 base from V and 3 from J; bases not matched to a gene: 2. This CDR3 is CASSQGGTSGKETQYF. The CDR3, as DNA: TGCGCCAGCAGCCAAGGAGGGACTAGCGGGAAAGAGACCCAGTACTTC.

V usage is TRBV27 and J usage is TRBJ2-1; 11 nucleotides line up with TRBD2. The germline V gene has CDR1 MNHEY and CDR2 SMNVEV (reference sequence). J was trimmed by 7 bases and V by 0 bases; bases with no gene match: 8. The CDR3 sequence is 17 residues long. The CDR3 protein is CASSLSTSGNVVNEQFF. The CDR3 coding sequence is TGTGCCAGCAGTTTATCGACTAGCGGGAATGTAGTTAATGAGCAGTTCTTC.

This clone has just one count. The chain employs TRBV28 and TRBJ2-2, with 9 bases lining up with TRBD1. J was trimmed by 6 bases and V by 6 bases; bases with no gene match: 11. Germline values: CDR1 MDHEN, CDR2 SYDVKM. The CDR3 totals 16 residues. CDR3 nucleotide sequence: TGTGCCAGCAGATCGGACAGGGGCGACTTGGCCGGGGAGCTGTTTTTT. Translating gives CASRSDRGDLAGELFF.

V usage is TRBV18 and J usage is TRBJ2-1; possibly TRBD2 for D (6 bases). Germline V gene sequence: CDR1 KGHSH, CDR2 LQKENI. The CDR3 covers 17 residues. Trimming shortened V by 2 bases and J by 4 bases, and 18 bases separated the two germline ends. The CDR3: CASSPFSPRGLYNEQFF. The CDR3 DNA sequence: TGTGCCAGCTCACCATTTTCCCCAAGGGGACTGTACAATGAGCAGTTCTTC.